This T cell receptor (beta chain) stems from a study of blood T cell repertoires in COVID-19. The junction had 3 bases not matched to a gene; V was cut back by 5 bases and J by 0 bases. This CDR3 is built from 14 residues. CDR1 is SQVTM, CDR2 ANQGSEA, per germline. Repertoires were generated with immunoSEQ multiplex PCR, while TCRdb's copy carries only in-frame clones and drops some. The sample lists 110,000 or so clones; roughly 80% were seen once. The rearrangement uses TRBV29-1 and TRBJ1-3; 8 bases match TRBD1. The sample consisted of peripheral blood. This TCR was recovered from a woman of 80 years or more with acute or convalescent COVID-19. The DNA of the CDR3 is TGCAGCGTTCGGACAGGGTTCTCTGGAAACACCATATATTTT. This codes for CSVRTGFSGNTIYF. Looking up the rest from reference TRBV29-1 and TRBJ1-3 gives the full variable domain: SAVISQKPSRDICQRGTSLTIQCQVDSQVTMMFWYRQQPGQSLTLIATANQGSEATYESGFVIDKFPISRPNLTFSTLTVSNMSPEDSSIYLCSVRTGFSGNTIYFGEGSWLTVV.